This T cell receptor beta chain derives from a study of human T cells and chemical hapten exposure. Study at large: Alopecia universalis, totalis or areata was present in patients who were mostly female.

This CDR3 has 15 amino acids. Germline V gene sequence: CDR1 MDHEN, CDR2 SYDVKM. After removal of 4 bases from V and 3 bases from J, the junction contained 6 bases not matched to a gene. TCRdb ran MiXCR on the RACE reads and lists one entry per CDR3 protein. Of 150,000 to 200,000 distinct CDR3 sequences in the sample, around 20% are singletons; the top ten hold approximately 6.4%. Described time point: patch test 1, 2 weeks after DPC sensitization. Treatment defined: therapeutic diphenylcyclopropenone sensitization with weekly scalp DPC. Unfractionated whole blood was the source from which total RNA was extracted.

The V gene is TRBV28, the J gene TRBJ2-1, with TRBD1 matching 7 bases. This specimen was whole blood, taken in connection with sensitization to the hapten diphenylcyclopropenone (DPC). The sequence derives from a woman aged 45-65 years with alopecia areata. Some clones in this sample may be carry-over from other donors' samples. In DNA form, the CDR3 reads TGTGCCAGCAGTTCCCGGGACAGCCACTACAATGAGCAGTTCTTC. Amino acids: CASSSRDSHYNEQFF.